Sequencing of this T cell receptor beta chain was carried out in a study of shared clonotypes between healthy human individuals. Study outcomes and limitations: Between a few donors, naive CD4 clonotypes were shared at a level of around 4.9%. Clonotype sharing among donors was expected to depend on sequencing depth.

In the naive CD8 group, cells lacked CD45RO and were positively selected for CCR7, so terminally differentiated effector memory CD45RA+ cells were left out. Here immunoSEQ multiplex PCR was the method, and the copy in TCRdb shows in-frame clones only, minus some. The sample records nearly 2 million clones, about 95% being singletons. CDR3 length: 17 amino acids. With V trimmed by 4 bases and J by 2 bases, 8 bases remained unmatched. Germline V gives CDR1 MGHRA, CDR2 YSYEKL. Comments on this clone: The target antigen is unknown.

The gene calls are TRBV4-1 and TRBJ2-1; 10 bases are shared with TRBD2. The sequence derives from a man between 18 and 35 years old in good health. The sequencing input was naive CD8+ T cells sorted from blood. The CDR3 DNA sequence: TGCGCCAGCAGCCTCCGCGCCGGGACTAGCGCCTACAATGAGCAGTTCTTC. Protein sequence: CASSLRAGTSAYNEQFF.